The 20 T cell receptor beta chains below come from one sample, sequenced in a study of cytomegalovirus exposure and HLA in healthy donors. Amplification used 60 Vbeta primers and 13 Jbeta primers. Sequencing used immunoSEQ multiplex PCR; TCRdb keeps in-frame clones, though not all of them. The sample data list approximately 70,000 clones. Sequences were obtained from PBMCs. These TCRs come from a female donor in good health and CMV-seropositive.

The gene calls are TRBV9 and TRBJ2-3; 14 bases are shared with TRBD2. The CDR3 has 16 amino acids. Germline V gives CDR1 SGDLS, CDR2 YYNGEE. V gave up 4 bases and J gave up 5 bases; unmatched junction bases: 6. Written as DNA, the CDR3 is TGTGCCAGCAGCCCAGGGACTAGCGGGGGCCTAGATACGCAGTATTTT. Amino acid sequence: CASSPGTSGGLDTQYF.

The gene calls are TRBV5-1 and TRBJ1-5; TRBD1 agrees at 7 bases. The CDR3 loop spans 15 amino acids. The V and J ends lost 1 base and 7 bases, in that order; junction bases with no gene match: 8. The V gene's germline CDR1 is SGHRS and CDR2 YFSETQ. The CDR3 loop is CASSLRGGAGQPQHF. The CDR3 nucleotides read TGCGCCAGCAGCTTGCGAGGGGGCGCGGGGCAGCCCCAGCATTTT.

The chain carries TRBV28 and TRBJ2-7; the D gene is possibly TRBD1 (6 bases). V lost 5 bases and J lost 2, with 16 bases in between. CDR1 MDHEN and CDR2 SYDVKM come from the germline V gene. The CDR3 is 15 residues long. The CDR3 bases are TGTGCCAGCAGTAAGGCCGGGACACGTCCCTACGAGCAGTACTTC. Translated, it gives CASSKAGTRPYEQYF.

The gene calls are TRBV5-1 and TRBJ1-1; 7 bases are shared with TRBD1. This CDR3 comprises 15 residues. The V gene's germline CDR1 is SGHRS and CDR2 YFSETQ. Unmatched junction bases numbered 2, after V lost 0 bases and J lost 0 bases. This CDR3 reads CASSLDRGMNTEAFF. The CDR3 region has the DNA TGCGCCAGCAGCTTGGACAGGGGTATGAACACTGAAGCTTTCTTT.

The chain has TRBV7-6 and TRBJ1-4; tentative D call: TRBD1 (6 bases). Trimming pared 5 bases from V and 8 bases from J, leaving 18 bases between. CDR1 is SGHVS, CDR2 FNYEAQ, per germline. This CDR3 is built from 15 residues. In DNA, the CDR3 is TGTGCCAGCAGCACGACAGGCTTTGTCGACGAAAAACTGTTTTTT. It yields the protein CASSTTGFVDEKLFF.

This chain joins TRBV6-5 and TRBJ1-1, with a weak D call TRBD1 (5 bases). The CDR3 is 14 amino acids. Deletions cut 0 bases from V and 4 bases from J, with 9 bases between. Per the germline V gene, CDR1 is MNHEY and CDR2 is SVGAGI. The CDR3 bases are TGTGCCAGCAGTTACTCGGGGGGGGGCACTGAAGCTTTCTTT. Translating it yields CASSYSGGGTEAFF.

According to its frequency, this clone is medium-sized. This chain uses TRBV27 with TRBJ2-1; TRBD2 matches 13 bases. Germline V gives CDR1 MNHEY, CDR2 SMNVEV (reference sequence). V lost 5 bases to trimming and J lost 5 bases; unmatched junction nucleotides: 12. CDR3 length: 18 residues. The CDR3 nucleotides are TGTGCCAGCAGTCCCTTTATCGTGGGACTAGCGGGACACAATGAGCAGTTCTTC. This gives the protein CASSPFIVGLAGHNEQFF.

The chain couples TRBV6-1 to TRBJ1-5; TRBD1 agrees at 8 bases. V dropped 6 bases and J dropped 4; count of bases not matched to a gene: 8. The germline gives CDR1 MNHNS, CDR2 SASEGT. The CDR3 is made up of 15 amino acids. The CDR3, as DNA: TGTGCCAGCAGGGGTCGACAGGGGCGTAATCAGCCCCAGCATTTT. This encodes CASRGRQGRNQPQHF.

This rearrangement joins TRBV9 to TRBJ2-1; tentatively, D is TRBD2 (5 bases). The CDR3 loop spans 15 amino acids. V was clipped by 2 bases and J by 5 bases, with 14 bases between them. CDR1 is SGDLS, CDR2 YYNGEE, per germline. In DNA, the CDR3 is TGTGCCAGCAGCGTCGGTCCGGGATTAAACAATGAGCAGTTCTTC. Protein product: CASSVGPGLNNEQFF.

The rearrangement joins TRBV5-1 to TRBJ1-3; 9 bases are a match to TRBD1. The CDR3 is 14 amino acids. Germline V gives CDR1 SGHRS, CDR2 YFSETQ. The junction had 5 bases not matched to a gene; V was cut back by 7 bases and J by 3 bases. CDR3 amino acids: CASSQGASGNTIYF. CDR3 nucleotides: TGCGCCAGCTCACAGGGGGCGAGTGGAAACACCATATATTTT. The variable domain in full, completed from reference TRBV5-1 and TRBJ1-3, reads KAGVTQTPRYLIKTRGQQVTLSCSPISGHRSVSWYQQTPGQGLQFLFEYFSETQRNKGNFPGRFSGRQFSNSRSEMNVSTLELGDSALYLCASSQGASGNTIYFGEGSWLTVV.

The chain couples TRBV23-1 to TRBJ2-5; 11 bases match TRBD1. TRBV23-1 is flagged as an ORF with uncertain function. The ends lost 6 bases at V and 5 bases at J; junction bases unmatched: 11. CDR3 length: 16 amino acids. The CDR3 DNA is TGCGCCAGCAGCTCGAAGGACAGGGGGCGCACGGAGACCCAGTACTTC. Translating it yields CASSSKDRGRTETQYF.

The chain couples TRBV28 to TRBJ2-7, with 12 bases aligning to TRBD2. The V segment lost 3 bases and the J segment 12 bases; nucleotides outside the gene matches: 6. Germline CDR1 MDHEN, CDR2 SYDVKM. The CDR3 consists of 13 residues. The CDR3 sequence: CASSFRLAGATYF. In DNA form, the CDR3 reads TGTGCCAGCAGTTTCCGACTAGCGGGAGCTACGTACTTC.

Points on this clone: This CDR3 is also generated by other DNA sequences in the sample. The CDR3 DNA reads as TGCAGCGTTGGTCAGGGGGCAGGTTCACCCCTCCACTTT. Residues: CSVGQGAGSPLHF. The rearrangement links TRBV29-1 to TRBJ1-6; 8 nucleotides align to TRBD1. The CDR3 contains 13 residues. Germline-derived CDR1 and CDR2 are SQVTM and ANQGSEA. The V and J ends lost 4 bases and 9 bases, in that order; junction bases with no gene match: 5.

This chain uses TRBV6-5 with TRBJ2-1, with 7 bases that match TRBD2. This CDR3 contains 15 residues. The germline V gene has CDR1 MNHEY and CDR2 SVGAGI. The J segment lost 4 bases and the V segment lost 2 bases, leaving 5 bases of the junction unmatched. The DNA of the CDR3 is TGTGCCAGCAGTTACAGCGGGGATATATACAATGAGCAGTTCTTC. Its translation: CASSYSGDIYNEQFF.

The chain combines TRBV19 with TRBJ1-5, with 7 bases lining up with TRBD1. The CDR3 is made up of 13 amino acids. The junction had 5 bases not matched to a gene; V was cut back by 7 bases and J by 5 bases. Germline CDR1 is LNHDA and CDR2 is SQIVND (reference sequence). The CDR3 protein is CASTGQVYQPQHF. For the CDR3, the DNA is TGTGCCAGTACTGGACAGGTGTATCAGCCCCAGCATTTT.

This chain uses TRBV4-1 with TRBJ2-1; TRBD2 matches at 10 bases. The CDR3 contains 19 residues. The germline gives CDR1 MGHRA, CDR2 YSYEKL. Trimming cost V 4 bases and J 2 bases; bases outside gene matches: 14. CDR3 residues: CASSRKGNAGTSAYNEQFF. For the CDR3, the DNA is TGCGCCAGCAGCCGAAAAGGAAATGCCGGGACTAGCGCCTACAATGAGCAGTTCTTC.

The chain employs TRBV4-1 and TRBJ2-7; D is perhaps TRBD1 (5 bases). From germline, CDR1 is MGHRA and CDR2 YSYEKL. V lost 4 bases and J lost 2, with 12 bases in between. The CDR3 has 14 residues. CDR3 sequence: CASSPPDRTYEQYF. The CDR3 DNA sequence: TGCGCCAGCAGCCCCCCCGACAGAACCTACGAGCAGTACTTC.

The chain employs TRBV13 and TRBJ2-1, with D perhaps matching TRBD1 (6 bases). The CDR3 spans 16 residues. The V end was cut by 5 bases, the J end by 1 base, with 15 bases between. CDR1 PRHDT and CDR2 FYEKMQ come from the germline V gene (reference sequence). The CDR3 nucleotides read TGTGCCAGCAGCCCGCAGGGGATTGAGTCCTACAATGAGCAGTTCTTC. It yields the protein CASSPQGIESYNEQFF.

The rearrangement joins TRBV28 to TRBJ2-7; possibly TRBD2 for D (6 bases). From germline, CDR1 is MDHEN and CDR2 SYDVKM. The CDR3 is 11 residues long. The CDR3 here is CASGGTYEQYF. The DNA for the CDR3 is TGTGCGTCCGGGGGTACCTACGAGCAGTACTTC.

The rearrangement joins TRBV10-3 to TRBJ1-2; 7 bases match TRBD1. This CDR3 has 14 amino acids. Trimming took 4 bases from V and 7 from J; bases not matched to a gene: 9. The germline gives CDR1 ENHRY, CDR2 SYGVKD. CDR3 DNA: TGTGCCATCAGTGGAATCGACAGGGTTCGTGGCTACACCTTC. Amino acid sequence: CAISGIDRVRGYTF.